This section outlines one T cell receptor (beta chain) sequence together with its context. Its antigen is not yet known. Nothing much larger sits one base from this clone, and base qualities are not available. The source of the sample is a study of OX40 agonist ivuxolimab in advanced cancers. Describing the broader study: Ivuxolimab was a fully human IgG2 agonistic monoclonal antibody targeting the costimulatory receptor OX40 (CD134). Of the roughly 51 patients in dose escalation, 19 had hepatocellular carcinoma, some 15 had melanoma, 9 had renal cell carcinoma and 9 had head and neck cancer. Peripheral TCRbeta sequencing was intended to test whether TCR sequence diversity was altered and clonal T-cell expansion was caused by ivuxolimab. Three dose-escalation patients achieved partial responses, one with hepatocellular carcinoma and two with cutaneous melanoma. The paper reports the monotherapy dose-escalation portion (N ≈ 50 patients) of the phase I ivuxolimab trial. The dose-escalation cohort was approximately 83% male with a mean age of about 60 years, ranging from about 23 to 85. Prior anti-PD-1, anti-PD-L1 or anti-CTLA-4 therapy was permitted, and checkpoint inhibitors had been received by more than 35% of dose-escalation patients. Intravenous ivuxolimab was administered to patients every 2 weeks at six dose levels: 0.01, 0.1, 0.3, 1.5, 3 and 10 mg/kg. The paper as a whole reports these results and caveats: Partial responders in the 0.1-3.0 mg/kg groups had among the lowest normalized peripheral clonal expansion, especially among CD8+ T cells. Low levels of normalized T-cell clonal expansion were also seen in some patients who did not respond. At doses of 0.1 to 3.0 mg/kg, clonal expansion of both CD4+ and CD8+ blood T cells was observed from baseline to week 6. The antigen specificity of the clonally expanded peripheral T cells was not determined. After ivuxolimab, expanded clones were on average more numerous among CD8+ T cells than among CD4+ T cells.

Genomic DNA was extracted from sorted cells for sequencing of the TCRbeta CDR3 region. TCRbeta CDR3 regions were sequenced using the immunoSEQ Assay. TCRdb mirrors the immuneACCESS table, restricted to in-frame sequences. Some clones are absent from its copies; in checked studies, under half trace to an unresolved V gene, and the reason for the others is unknown. The sample table shows over 5,500 clones, and around 79% are seen once. The top ten constitute 28% of the sample. The trial excluded patients who had a history of autoimmune disease or who were on systemic immunosuppression. In every dose cohort, peripheral blood was drawn for TCR sequencing at baseline, cycle 4 day 1, and cycle 7 day 1. Samples were obtained from an open-label, multicenter, first-in-human phase I dose-escalation trial of ivuxolimab. Adults with locally advanced or metastatic head and neck squamous cell, hepatocellular, melanoma or renal cell carcinoma were enrolled in the trial. Before TCR sequencing, CD4+ T cells and CD8+ T cells were sorted from peripheral blood as separate populations.

The germline V gene sets CDR1 to SGHNT and CDR2 to YENEEA. Trimmed from V: 0 bases; trimmed from J: 8 bases; junction bases lacking a gene match: 6. The CDR3 spans 15 residues, from the cysteine through the phenylalanine. Solely the CDR3 DNA is kept, with 45 bases framed from the first base. The sequence was obtained from an adult with an advanced solid tumor such as melanoma, head and neck, liver or kidney cancer. The sequencing used CD4+ or CD8+ T cells sorted from blood, collected in a trial of the OX40 agonist ivuxolimab. The chain links TRBV11-3 with TRBJ2-1; TRBD2 lines up with 8 middle nucleotides. This receptor carries the CDR3 CASSLETGGHDEQFF. Read as DNA, the sequence is TGTGCCAGCAGCTTAGAAACGGGGGGGCACGATGAGCAGTTCTTC.